This note documents a single T cell receptor (beta chain) sequence. Which antigen it targets is not known. No base quality information exists; no much larger clone differs at one position. Reading the germline V gene gives CDR1 SNHLY and CDR2 FYNNEI. The CDR3 numbers 14 residues from cysteine through phenylalanine. The DNA shown is the 42-base CDR3, in frame from base 1. The V end gives up 6 bases and the J end 9 bases, leaving 10 bases in the junction not matched to a gene. This sample was included in a study of cytomegalovirus exposure and HLA in healthy donors (TCRdb year 2017). For context, the study as a whole: In an earlier analysis of several hundred of the donors, about 260 Gb of sequence data and some 100 million unique TCR beta sequences from about 179 million T cells were reported. An early release that covered 640 HLA-typed donors contained approximately 300 gigabases of sequencing data and 75 million to 100 million unique TCR sequences. The genetic ancestry cluster associated with self-reported Caucasian donors included around four fifths of the approximately 410 genotyped donors. The aim of the study was to test whether cataloging public T cell receptors could identify signatures of past pathogen exposure. The T cell repertoires of about 700 subjects were profiled by immunosequencing and related to cytomegalovirus serostatus. In addition to the first cohort of roughly 700 subjects, a separate validation cohort of around 110 different subjects was used. To predict cytomegalovirus infection status, the study brought together high-throughput TCR immunosequencing, statistical association of individual TCRs with disease status, and machine learning. A later analysis re-analyzed previously published TCR beta repertoires from about 600 donors and added high-resolution HLA genotyping to study TCR occurrence patterns. Rather than drawing on any new phenotypic data, the later analysis identified candidate immune exposures from TCR beta sequences and the way those sequences occurred across donors. An earlier analysis of nearly 600 of the donors applied high-throughput TCR beta sequencing to assess whether each TCR beta V gene segment acted as functional or pseudogenic. Donor age, sex, ethnicity and CMV serostatus were compiled alongside the repertoire data. A later genetic analysis used genome-wide SNP genotypes for about 55% of the 666 donors, treating that subset as a discovery cohort. All discovery cohort repertoires had been generated on a single sequencing platform. Class I and class II HLA loci were covered by the typing at four-digit resolution. The number of donors typed differed by locus, with roughly 620-630 for A, B, C, DRB1 and DQB1, over 500 for DQA1, 606 for DPA1, and 450 to 480 for DPB1. Because of strong linkage in the cohort, roughly five DR-DQ haplotypes were treated as single units for association and clustering. Among several hundred genotyped donors of the cohort, an average of approximately 200,000 unique TCR beta nucleotide sequences was sequenced per donor, of which about 19% were non-productive.

Library method: the immunoSEQ multiplex PCR assay. A mixture of 60 forward primers for TCR Vbeta segments and 13 reverse primers for TCR Jbeta segments was used in the multiplex PCR. The CDR3 region of rearranged TCR beta genes was amplified from genomic DNA with a multiplex PCR assay. The Illumina HiSeq System was used to sequence the amplified TCR beta libraries as 87-base-pair reads. The authors processed their data as follows. Across the 640 or so repertoires, a later analysis counted tens of millions of unique TCR beta chains, approximately 10 million of which were shared by at least two donors. Raw reads were error-corrected and collapsed into unique sequences with a nearest-neighbor algorithm that merged closely related sequences to remove PCR and sequencing errors. To assign V, D and J gene segments, CDR3 sequences were aligned to IMGT reference sequences. For a sequence to be retained, a match of at least six nucleotides was required to both a V gene segment and a J gene segment. A rearrangement counted as productive if the CDR3 had no stop codons and remained in frame with V and J, and every other rearrangement counted as non-productive. CDR3 was defined by IMGT convention, running from the second conserved V-encoded cysteine to the conserved J-encoded phenylalanine. The earlier analysis of some 600 of the donors excluded sequences that lacked an unambiguous match to a single V gene segment. In an earlier analysis of a few hundred of the donors, a V segment was called functional when productive rearrangements were above 56.7%, and segregating when the standard deviation between donors exceeded 5%. A statistical classification framework was built for diagnosing cytomegalovirus status from the catalog of TCR beta chain sequences. A later analysis assigned V and J genes by comparing TCR nucleotide sequences with IMGT/GENE-DB human TR gene sequences. A later analysis assigned CDR3 sequences and most-parsimonious VDJ recombination scenarios with the TCRdist pipeline. In a later analysis, each TCR beta chain was defined by its CDR3 amino acid sequence together with its V-gene family, and reads lacking a unique V-gene family were excluded. As a way to deal with suspected cross-contamination and a sequencing artifact, a later analysis dropped 500 to 700 nucleotide sequences that were highly shared and had low generation probability. For each public chain, a later analysis derived a clonal expansion index from normalized ranks of inferred template counts within each repertoire. A later analysis computed generation probabilities with a VDJ recombination model fitted to out-of-frame rearrangements, and checked the results against IGoR. In a later analysis, hypergeometric tests were used to score TCR-TCR, TCR-HLA and TCR-CMV co-occurrence, with a repertoire-size bias correction applied to TCR pairs. To estimate false discovery rates, a later analysis permuted the HLA or CMV assignments 20 times. In a later analysis, co-occurring TCRs were grouped using DBSCAN, with TCRdist sequence similarity added in when clustering inside HLA-allele-positive subsets. Repertoires with fewer than 30,000 or more than 120,000 public chains, plus five repertoires with anomalous nucleotide sharing, were excluded from co-occurrence clustering. TCRdb's version of the immuneACCESS table is confined to in-frame rearrangements and falls short of the full clone set. An unresolved V gene accounts for under half of the shortfall where checked; the remainder is of unknown origin. D and trimming were read from the DNA, whereas the V and J calls and clone size are those reported in that table. The sample includes 95,000 to 150,000 clones, with approximately 78% observed a single time. Clones ranked in the top ten supply roughly 3.3% of the sample.

The cohort was made up of 666 healthy bone marrow donors. At the time of sampling, every cohort member was nominally healthy, though immune exposures that went unrecorded were likely present. The donor was CMV seropositive and belonged to the group of 270 or so seropositive cohort members. Every donor gave a peripheral blood sample, and the peripheral blood mononuclear cells from that sample were used for TCR beta sequencing. The Qiagen DNeasy Blood Extraction Kit was used to extract genomic DNA from the blood cell samples. Study-wide conclusions, independent of this receptor: The classifier was reported to diagnose cytomegalovirus status with high specificity and sensitivity in both the original cohort and the validation cohort. For the cohort, immune exposure information was limited to CMV serostatus. In a later analysis, TCR association rates were found to vary across HLA loci, with the most associated TCRs seen for DRB1 alleles and the fewest for HLA-C alleles. Linkage disequilibrium might explain the correlated functional status among segregating V segments, but an unknown experimental factor could not be excluded. A later analysis found that HLA-associated TCR beta chains were more clonally expanded and had lower generation probabilities than equally common non-associated chains. Only TCR beta chains were sequenced in this cohort, and the absence of alpha or paired-chain data limited detectable features. Because some donors lacked HLA typing at each locus, the association tests relied only on the typed subset. While some public TCRs were present in many individuals, most TCR sequences turned up only very rarely across donors. A later genetic analysis associated a missense DCLRE1C variant with V-gene and J-gene trimming of TCR beta chains, and an independent cohort replicated the association. A cluster of highly shared sequence variants was judged likely to represent a technical artifact of the sequencing pipeline. A further reported finding was that TCR beta sequences accurately predicted the HLA-A and HLA-B alleles for most subjects in the first cohort. When HLA alleles, especially DR and DQ, strongly co-occurred, attributing TCR associations to individual alleles was difficult. It was suggested by the authors that the approach could potentially be generalized to other disease states and immunological phenotypes. In a later genetic analysis, fewer N-insertions in productive TCRs were reported among donors in an Asian-associated ancestry cluster than the roughly 670-donor mean. In a later analysis, some 17,000 TCR beta sequences were associated with specific HLA alleles at a false discovery rate of 0.05. A later analysis reported that several top co-occurrence clusters appeared linked to parvovirus B19, influenza, CMV and Epstein-Barr virus. Approximately 16 rarely observed V segments, including chromosome 9 orphons, were excluded from the earlier analysis of a few hundred of the donors because counts were too low. A total of roughly 160 TCR beta chains were listed by the study as associated with cytomegalovirus. Sequencing depth was assumed to be roughly uniform across donors in the presence/absence analyses, though that assumption may not hold. Most CMV-associated TCR beta chains appeared to be HLA-restricted in a later analysis, and the HLA associations seemed to be driven largely by CMV exposure. An earlier analysis of 587 of the donors showed that most TCR beta V segments appeared in productive rearrangements either about 90% or about 30% of the time, which broadly matched IMGT annotations. The 87-base-pair reads could not distinguish some IMGT-functional V segments, including TRBV6-2 and TRBV6-3, so those segments were excluded. A few of the identified cytomegalovirus-associated TCR beta chains were confirmed in vitro to be specific for cytomegalovirus antigens.

Source material: PBMCs. The receptor comes from a woman in her twenties or thirties in good health and CMV-seropositive. The sequence joins TRBV2 to TRBJ1-5, with 8 bases matching TRBD1. The CDR3: CASRPKTGVGPQHF. The nucleotide sequence is given as TGTGCCAGCAGGCCAAAGACAGGGGTGGGGCCCCAGCATTTT.